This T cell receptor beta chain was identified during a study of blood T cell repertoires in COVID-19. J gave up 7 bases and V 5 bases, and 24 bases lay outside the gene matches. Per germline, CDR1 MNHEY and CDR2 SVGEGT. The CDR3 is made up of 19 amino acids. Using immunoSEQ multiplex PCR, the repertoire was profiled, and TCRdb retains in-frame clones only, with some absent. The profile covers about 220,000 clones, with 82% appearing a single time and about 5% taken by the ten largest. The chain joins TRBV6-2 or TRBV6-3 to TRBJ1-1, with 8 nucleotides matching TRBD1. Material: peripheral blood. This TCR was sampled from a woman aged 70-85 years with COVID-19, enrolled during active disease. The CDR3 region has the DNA TGTGCCAGCAGTCACGGAACTACAGGACAGGGTGTTAGGTATATTGAAGCTTTCTTT. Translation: CASSHGTTGQGVRYIEAFF.